This T cell receptor (beta chain) was captured by sequencing in a study of a mutant IDH1 vaccine in newly diagnosed glioma. Whole-study context: Beforehand, treatment had been radiotherapy, temozolomide, or both; the majority received both.

As to time point: week 23, last vaccination. A 20-mer mutant IDH1 peptide at 300 ug was injected subcutaneously with topical imiquimod. New astrocytomas of WHO grade 3 or 4 that were IDH1-mutant and ATRX-lost were found in the donors. Note on this clone: Its antigen is not known.

V lost 7 bases and J 3 bases, leaving 13 bases between the germline ends. The CDR3 runs 13 residues. CDR1 and CDR2 from the germline V gene are SGHVS and FQNEAQ. Data came from immunoSEQ multiplex PCR; TCRdb stores just in-frame clones and leaves some out. In the table there are about 41,000 clones, about 79% of which are singletons. The study's findings and limits: A vaccine-induced immune response developed in approximately 94% of the patients.

This chain joins TRBV7-8 and TRBJ2-7; D is unclear. The specimen was PBMCs, collected from a glioma patient whose treatment included an IDH1 peptide vaccine. The TCR comes from a woman aged 40 to 50 with glioma. Some clones in this sample may be carry-over from other donors' samples. CDR3 nucleotide sequence: TGTGCCAGCATCCCACAAGGGAACTACGAGCAGTACTTC. It codes for CASIPQGNYEQYF.